The source of this T cell receptor (beta chain) is a study of T-cell reconstitution after alpha-beta-depleted transplantation in children (dated by TCRdb to the mid-2010s). The study in broad terms: Using TCR repertoire profiling, the study quantitatively followed how T-cell immune reconstitution unfolded in children after TCRalphabeta/CD19-depleted allogeneic hematopoietic cell transplantation.

General study outcomes and caveats: Over the following months the frequencies of hyperexpanded clones went down, and after one year T-cell counts and TCRbeta diversity were mostly credited to newly produced T cells. The high TCRbeta diversity at day 60 in some patients was ascribed to recipient T cells and intrathymic progenitors that had survived conditioning. About two months after transplant, the apparently early recovery of alphabetaT-cell counts reportedly depended on just several hundred clones that had expanded rapidly and came from non-depleted graft cells.

The method behind the library was PCR. The run used an Illumina HiSeq 2500. TCR library preparation used molecular barcoding, with unique molecular identifiers applied to normalize quantification of the TCRbeta repertoire. The raw public data were reprocessed by TCRdb itself: fastp quality trimming at Q25, MiXCR clonotype calling, in-frame beta chains only. All rows with the same CDR3 protein become a single entry with the most common DNA and genes. This sample has about 240,000 distinct CDR3 sequences in its table, and roughly 23% of those were observed once. The top ten hold about 2.6% of the sample. In regard to this clonotype: Its antigen remains unidentified. No much larger clone is present one base from it, and per-base qualities are unavailable.

Interpreted using the paper, the treatment or condition label stands for: allogeneic hematopoietic cell transplantation with graft depleted of TCRalphabeta T cells and CD19 B cells. The children who served as transplant recipients had been given grafts of TCRalphabeta/CD19-depleted allogeneic hematopoietic cells. Based on the germline V gene (reference sequence), the CDR1 and CDR2 sequences are DFQATT and SNEGSKA. At the junction V is shortened by 4 bases and J by 8 bases, with 18 bases in between. Counted from cysteine to phenylalanine, this CDR3 has 15 amino acids. Left in the record is the CDR3 DNA by itself, 45 bases read in frame from the first base.

This sample comprised PBMCs, obtained before TCRalphabeta/CD19-depleted stem cell transplant. This TCR was sampled from a girl aged 2 to 9 with Fanconi anemia, due to receive a stem cell transplant. Recombination connected TRBV20-1 to TRBJ1-6, and perhaps TRBD1 as D gene, on 5 matching bases. The sequenced DNA: TGCAGTGCTAACCTCGGGGGTACTCGGGATTCACCCCTCCACTTT. Translated, it reads CSANLGGTRDSPLHF.